A single sample is the source of the 12 T cell receptor beta chains below, sequenced in a study of CD8 T cells in ankylosing spondylitis. TCRdb passed the 5' RACE reads through MiXCR, listing each CDR3 protein once. Among about 240,000 distinct CDR3 sequences listed, 8.6% were seen once. Sequenced: blood, either unsorted or a sorted T cell fraction (not recorded which). These receptor sequences come from a male donor with ankylosing spondylitis or in good health (not recorded which).

In this sample, this clonotype turned up many times. This chain connects TRBV5-1 to TRBJ2-7, with 8 bases matching TRBD2. CDR1 is SGHRS, CDR2 YFSETQ, per germline. This CDR3 region has 15 residues. Unmatched junction bases numbered 8, after V lost 2 bases and J lost 4 bases. DNA of the CDR3: TGCGCCAGCAGCTTACGGAGCGGGAGCTTATACGAGCAGTACTTC. This codes for CASSLRSGSLYEQYF. The full variable domain, rest sourced from reference TRBV5-1 and TRBJ2-7, is KAGVTQTPRYLIKTRGQQVTLSCSPISGHRSVSWYQQTPGQGLQFLFEYFSETQRNKGNFPGRFSGRQFSNSRSEMNVSTLELGDSALYLCASSLRSGSLYEQYFGPGTRLTVT.

This clonotype appeared many times. V and J are TRBV4-2 and TRBJ2-3; D is unresolved. The V gene lost 0 bases and the J gene lost 4 bases, with 11 bases spanning the gap. The CDR3 covers 15 residues. Germline V CDR1 and CDR2: LGHNA, YNFKEQ. The CDR3 here is CASSQEVGGADTQYF. The CDR3 nucleotides are TGTGCCAGCAGCCAAGAAGTAGGCGGTGCAGATACGCAGTATTTT.

There are many counts of this clonotype. CDR3 coding DNA: TGTGCCACCAGCAGAGCTGGGGTCGGCATTCAGTACTTC. This translates into CATSRAGVGIQYF. V is TRBV15 and J is TRBJ2-4; D is uncertain. V lost 1 base and J 9 bases, leaving 10 bases between the germline ends. CDR1 is LNHNV, CDR2 YYDKDF, per germline (reference sequence). This CDR3 comprises 13 residues.

The table lists this clonotype with many counts. This chain joins TRBV5-1 and TRBJ1-2, with TRBD1 matching 7 bases. CDR3 length: 17 amino acids. J gave up 8 bases and V 1 base, and 17 bases lay outside the gene matches. Germline V lookup: CDR1 SGHRS, CDR2 YFSETQ. CDR3 DNA: TGCGCCAGCAGCTTGTTCGGGACAGCCCGTCCCCCGGGAGGCTACACCTTC. It encodes CASSLFGTARPPGGYTF.

This clonotype appeared many times. The chain recombines TRBV20-1 with TRBJ2-1; TRBD1 aligns across 10 bases. This CDR3 region has 18 residues. With V trimmed by 6 bases and J by 0 bases, 14 bases remained unmatched. The V gene's germline CDR1 is DFQATT and CDR2 SNEGSKA (reference sequence). The CDR3 bases are TGCAGTGCGGAGAGCCCGGGACAGGGGAGAAGCTCCTACAATGAGCAGTTCTTC. Its protein product is CSAESPGQGRSSYNEQFF.

This clonotype occurred many times. V and J are TRBV12-3 or TRBV12-4 and TRBJ2-6; 7 bases map to TRBD1. The CDR3 covers 18 residues. After removal of 3 bases from V and 1 base from J, the junction contained 9 bases not matched to a gene. Here the CDR3 DNA reads TGTGCCAGCAGTTTCCCCGGGACAGTCCTATCTGGGGCCAACGTCCTGACTTTC. Translated: CASSFPGTVLSGANVLTF.

This clonotype appeared many times. The chain has TRBV28 and TRBJ1-2; no clear D gene. The germline V gene has CDR1 MDHEN and CDR2 SYDVKM. V shed 6 bases and J shed 4 bases, with 12 bases lying between them. The CDR3 has 13 residues. CDR3 sequence: CASRRADSYGYTF. Here the CDR3 DNA reads TGTGCCAGCAGGAGGGCGGATTCCTATGGCTACACCTTC.

This clonotype was detected ten times or more. V is TRBV29-1 and J is TRBJ1-1, with unresolved D. CDR1 SQVTM and CDR2 ANQGSEA come from the germline V gene. Between the trimmed V and J ends, which lost 3 bases and 6 bases, there was a span of 14 bases. The CDR3 length is 13 residues. The CDR3 reads CSVDGVLVPEAFF. The CDR3, as DNA: TGCAGCGTTGATGGAGTCTTAGTCCCTGAAGCTTTCTTT.

The table lists this clonotype with many counts. The gene calls are TRBV12-3 or TRBV12-4 and TRBJ2-7, with D perhaps TRBD2 (5 bases). The CDR3 runs to 15 residues. The germline V and J ends were trimmed by 3 bases and 0 bases, with 12 bases remaining between them. The CDR3 nucleotides are TGTGCCAGCAGTTTGGAGGATAGGAGCTCCTACGAGCAGTACTTC. As protein: CASSLEDRSSYEQYF.

The chain carries TRBV30 and TRBJ1-1, with 10 positions matching TRBD1. CDR3 length: 14 residues. V dropped 4 bases and J dropped 4; count of bases not matched to a gene: 6. Looked up from germline, CDR1 is GTSNPN and CDR2 is SVGIG (reference sequence). The CDR3 nucleotides are TGTGCCTGGAAGACCGGGACAGGGGTCACTGAAGCTTTCTTT. Protein product: CAWKTGTGVTEAFF.

This clonotype was observed many times. J is TRBJ1-1 and V is TRBV28, with D unclear. Germline V gene lookup returns CDR1 MDHEN and CDR2 SYDVKM. Trimming pared 8 bases from V and 3 bases from J, leaving 13 bases between. The CDR3 spans 13 residues. DNA for the CDR3: TGTGCCAGCCGCCTAGGCTTGTACACTGAAGCTTTCTTT. Its translation: CASRLGLYTEAFF.

Many counts were recorded for this clonotype. The rearrangement joins TRBV4-3 to TRBJ2-3, with D uncertain. The length of the CDR3 is 13 residues. Trimming removed 1 base at V and 5 bases at J, with 7 bases between. In germline, CDR1 is LGHNA, CDR2 YSLEER. The CDR3 nucleotides are TGCGCCAGCAGCCAAGCGAAGGGAGATACGCAGTATTTT. Protein: CASSQAKGDTQYF.